What follows are 13 T cell receptor beta chains derived from one specimen sequenced in a study of CD8 T cells in Susac syndrome. A quantity of roughly 0.5 to 1 ug RNA underwent reverse transcription using random hexamers. TCRdb re-derived calls from the immunoSEQ multiplex PCR reads in MiXCR, one entry per CDR3 protein. Of some 120,000 distinct CDR3 sequences listed, around 91% are singletons. Sequencing was performed on CD8+ T cells from PBMCs. These receptors were taken from a human donor with multiple sclerosis.

CDR3 coding DNA: TGTGCCAGCAGCCCCGGAGGGGGCGATTACAATGAGCAGTTCTTC. Residues: CASSPGGGDYNEQFF. The chain is built from TRBV6-5 and TRBJ2-1; D is perhaps TRBD1 (7 bases). Per germline, CDR1 MNHEY and CDR2 SVGAGI. Trimming left V 6 bases short and J 4 bases short, with 16 bases between. The CDR3 spans 15 residues.

The chain combines TRBV3-1 with TRBJ2-1, with TRBD2 matching over 12 bases. This CDR3 is 15 amino acids long. V lost 4 bases and J lost 5; bases outside the gene matches: 3. CDR1 and CDR2 (germline): LGHDT, YNNKEL (reference sequence). The DNA for the CDR3 is TGTGCCAGCAGCCCTAGACTAGCGGGAGACAATGAGCAGTTCTTC. It translates to CASSPRLAGDNEQFF.

The V call is TRBV6-6, the J call TRBJ2-7; 7 bases line up with TRBD1. The CDR3 has 13 amino acids. Germline assignment: CDR1 MNHNY and CDR2 SVGAGI (reference sequence). The ends lost 7 bases at V and 5 bases at J; junction bases unmatched: 8. In DNA form, the CDR3 reads TGTGCCAGCACGGGGACAGAGGCTAACGAGCAGTACTTC. Its protein product is CASTGTEANEQYF.

The V and J genes are TRBV9 and TRBJ2-1, with 8 bases aligning to TRBD2. Trimming removed 3 bases from V and 9 bases from J; junction bases left unmatched: 8. The CDR3 has 14 residues. CDR1 is SGDLS, CDR2 YYNGEE, per germline. CDR3 coding DNA: TGTGCCAGCAGCGAAGCGGGAGCGGCGGGTGAGCAGTTCTTC. It encodes CASSEAGAAGEQFF.

In this sample, this clonotype turned up once. The J gene is TRBJ2-7, the V gene TRBV6-2 or TRBV6-3; D is unclear. V dropped 6 bases and J dropped 0 bases, with 9 bases sitting between them. Per germline, CDR1 MNHEY and CDR2 SVGEGT. The CDR3 is 13 amino acids. CDR3 DNA: TGTGCCAGCAGCATCAGCCTCTCCTACGAGCAGTACTTC. It translates to CASSISLSYEQYF.

The rearrangement uses TRBV24-1 and TRBJ2-1; D not certain. Germline lookup yields CDR1 KGHDR and CDR2 SFDVKD. This CDR3 region has 12 residues. The V and J ends lost 1 base and 9 bases respectively, with 6 bases between them. The CDR3 spells CATSDFEIEQFF. Written as DNA, the CDR3 is TGTGCCACCAGTGATTTCGAGATTGAGCAGTTCTTC.

The rearrangement joins TRBV9 to TRBJ1-1; D not resolved. The V and J ends lost 2 bases and 4 bases respectively, with 9 bases between them. This CDR3 has 13 residues. The germline CDR1 and CDR2 sequences are SGDLS and YYNGEE. The CDR3 spells CASSVGPGTEAFF. The DNA of the CDR3 is TGTGCCAGCAGCGTGGGCCCGGGCACTGAAGCTTTCTTT.

The J gene is TRBJ1-1, the V gene TRBV27; D is possibly TRBD1 (5 bases). This CDR3 has 15 amino acids. In germline, CDR1 is MNHEY, CDR2 SMNVEV (reference sequence). The germline V and J ends were trimmed by 3 bases and 0 bases, with 11 bases remaining between them. CDR3 amino acids: CASSLAGFMNTEAFF. The CDR3 DNA reads TGTGCCAGCAGTTTGGCAGGGTTCATGAACACTGAAGCTTTCTTT.

The chain carries TRBV5-6 and TRBJ1-5; possibly TRBD1 for D (5 bases). This CDR3 spans 15 amino acids. Germline V gene sequence: CDR1 SGHDT, CDR2 YYEEEE. V was trimmed by 6 bases and J by 5 bases, leaving 18 bases between them. CDR3 region: CASNFGGGSYQPQHF. The CDR3 bases are TGTGCCAGCAATTTCGGGGGGGGGTCGTATCAGCCCCAGCATTTT. The whole variable domain, remainder taken from reference TRBV5-6 and TRBJ1-5, is DAGVTQSPTHLIKTRGQQVTLRCSPKSGHDTVSWYQQALGQGPQFIFQYYEEEERQRGNFPDRFSGHQFPNYSSELNVNALLLGDSALYLCASNFGGGSYQPQHFGDGTRLSIL.

This chain links TRBV16 with TRBJ2-5, with D unclear. Trimming took 2 bases from V and 5 from J, leaving 9 bases between them. The CDR3 sequence is 13 residues long. In germline, CDR1 is KGHSY, CDR2 FQNENV. The CDR3 region is CASSQMTTETQYF. CDR3 DNA: TGTGCCAGCAGCCAAATGACAACGGAGACCCAGTACTTC.

This chain links TRBV19 with TRBJ2-1; possible D gene TRBD2, 5 bases. Germline V lookup: CDR1 LNHDA, CDR2 SQIVND (reference sequence). The V end lost 4 bases, the J end lost 12 bases, and 10 bases lay between the germline ends. The CDR3 sequence is 11 residues long. The CDR3 here is CASSTTRAQFF. The CDR3 DNA follows: TGTGCCAGTAGTACCACTAGGGCGCAGTTCTTC. The variable domain in full, with the rest retrieved from reference TRBV19 and TRBJ2-1, is DGGITQSPKYLFRKEGQNVTLSCEQNLNHDAMYWYRQDPGQGLRLIYYSQIVNDFQKGDIAEGYSVSREKKESFPLTVTSAQKNPTAFYLCASSTTRAQFFGPGTRLTVL.

The chain has TRBV24-1 and TRBJ2-1; D may be TRBD2 (5 bases). The germline CDR1 and CDR2 sequences are KGHDR and SFDVKD. The CDR3 is 13 residues long. Trimming cost V 3 bases and J 10 bases, with 12 bases left between them. CDR3 residues: CATSDGSGREQFF. In DNA, the CDR3 is TGTGCCACCAGTGATGGATCGGGAAGAGAGCAGTTCTTC.

The chain uses TRBV4-1 and TRBJ2-3; D remains unclear. V dropped 0 bases and J dropped 4 bases, with 17 bases sitting between them. CDR3 length equals 17 residues. Germline V gives CDR1 MGHRA, CDR2 YSYEKL. CDR3 sequence: CASSQEQTGLSADTQYF. The CDR3 coding sequence is TGCGCCAGCAGCCAAGAGCAGACCGGCCTTTCGGCAGATACGCAGTATTTT.